This is a list of T cell receptor beta chains from one sample in a study of T-cell memory formation after mild COVID-19. MiXCR, run by TCRdb on the 5' RACE reads, gives a single entry per CDR3 protein. This sample carries about 200,000 distinct CDR3 sequences, over 9.5% of them seen once, and the ten largest clones take 3.5%. Material: PBMCs or a T cell subset sorted from them (not recorded which). The receptors here all came from a man aged 18 to 30 who had mild COVID-19 (a few samples of this study predate the infection). Cell type and time point are not known. Both conserved end residues are part of each CDR3. A D gene is named only where the DNA matches it firmly. Clone sizes are given selectively: once, few, many, or a class where the clone is expanded.

clone size: -
CDR3 length: 15
J gene: TRBJ2-1
D gene: TRBD2
V gene: TRBV4-1
CDR3 protein: CASSPGLAGMNEQFF
CDR3 DNA: TGCGCCAGCAGTCCGGGACTAGCGGGGATGAATGAGCAGTTCTTC

clone size: -
CDR3 length: 14
J gene: TRBJ1-1
D gene: TRBD1
V gene: TRBV5-1
CDR3 protein: CASSLGGLETEAFF
CDR3 DNA: TGCGCCAGCAGCTTAGGGGGCTTGGAGACTGAAGCTTTCTTT

clone size: few
CDR3 length: 15
J gene: TRBJ1-4
D gene: TRBD1
V gene: TRBV12-3/TRBV12-4
CDR3 protein: CASSPQGPTNEKLFF
CDR3 DNA: TGTGCCAGCAGCCCACAGGGGCCCACTAATGAAAAACTGTTTTTT

clone size: few
CDR3 length: 12
J gene: TRBJ1-5
D gene: TRBD1
V gene: TRBV28
CDR3 protein: CASRDRDASQHF
CDR3 DNA: TGTGCCAGCCGGGACAGAGATGCATCCCAGCATTTT

clone size: many
CDR3 length: 14
J gene: TRBJ2-5
D gene: -
V gene: TRBV4-1
CDR3 protein: CASSQEELRETQYF
CDR3 DNA: TGCGCCAGCAGCCAAGAGGAGCTCAGGGAGACCCAGTACTTC

clone size: few
CDR3 length: 15
J gene: TRBJ1-5
D gene: -
V gene: TRBV20-1
CDR3 protein: CSARAPPHSNQPQHF
CDR3 DNA: TGCAGTGCTAGAGCCCCTCCCCATAGCAATCAGCCCCAGCATTTT

clone size: few
CDR3 length: 12
J gene: TRBJ1-5
D gene: -
V gene: TRBV7-9
CDR3 protein: CASSPGAQPQHF
CDR3 DNA: TGTGCCAGCAGCCCCGGGGCTCAGCCCCAGCATTTT

clone size: few
CDR3 length: 15
J gene: TRBJ2-3
D gene: TRBD1
V gene: TRBV5-1
CDR3 protein: CASSVTGDITDTQYF
CDR3 DNA: TGCGCCAGCAGCGTAACAGGGGATATAACAGATACGCAGTATTTT

clone size: few
CDR3 length: 14
J gene: TRBJ1-5
D gene: -
V gene: TRBV7-2
CDR3 protein: CASSGGHSNQPQHF
CDR3 DNA: TGTGCCAGCAGCGGGGGCCATAGCAATCAGCCCCAGCATTTT

clone size: -
CDR3 length: 16
J gene: TRBJ2-5
D gene: -
V gene: TRBV12-2
CDR3 protein: CASRRLMTSGGETQYF
CDR3 DNA: TGTGCAAGTCGCCGCCTCATGACTAGCGGGGGGGAGACCCAGTACTTC

clone size: few
CDR3 length: 15
J gene: TRBJ2-3
D gene: -
V gene: TRBV5-1
CDR3 protein: CASSLGELSTDTQYF
CDR3 DNA: TGCGCCAGCAGCTTAGGGGAGCTTAGCACAGATACGCAGTATTTT

clone size: many
CDR3 length: 17
J gene: TRBJ2-3
D gene: TRBD2
V gene: TRBV20-1
CDR3 protein: CSARDRTSGGAGVTQYF
CDR3 DNA: TGCAGTGCTAGAGACCGGACTAGCGGGGGGGCCGGGGTCACGCAGTATTTT

clone size: few
CDR3 length: 15
J gene: TRBJ1-5
D gene: -
V gene: TRBV20-1
CDR3 protein: CSARNPGVTNQPQHF
CDR3 DNA: TGCAGTGCTAGAAACCCAGGGGTGACAAATCAGCCCCAGCATTTT

clone size: -
CDR3 length: 12
J gene: TRBJ2-1
D gene: -
V gene: TRBV2
CDR3 protein: CASRWEVDEQFF
CDR3 DNA: TGTGCCAGCAGGTGGGAGGTTGATGAGCAGTTCTTC

clone size: few
CDR3 length: 14
J gene: TRBJ1-5
D gene: -
V gene: TRBV7-3
CDR3 protein: CASSHIIQDQPQHF
CDR3 DNA: TGTGCCAGCAGCCATATAATCCAGGATCAGCCCCAGCATTTT

clone size: few
CDR3 length: 14
J gene: TRBJ2-3
D gene: -
V gene: TRBV29-1
CDR3 protein: CSVEDRGVGDTQYF
CDR3 DNA: TGCAGCGTTGAAGATCGAGGGGTCGGGGATACGCAGTATTTT

clone size: -
CDR3 length: 16
J gene: TRBJ1-2
D gene: TRBD1
V gene: TRBV7-9
CDR3 protein: CASSRKPGQGLNGYTF
CDR3 DNA: TGTGCCAGCAGCCGAAAACCGGGACAGGGGTTGAATGGCTACACCTTC

clone size: -
CDR3 length: 13
J gene: TRBJ1-6
D gene: -
V gene: TRBV6-5
CDR3 protein: CASSPRGDSPLHF
CDR3 DNA: TGTGCCAGCAGTCCACGGGGGGATTCACCCCTCCACTTT

clone size: -
CDR3 length: 18
J gene: TRBJ1-5
D gene: -
V gene: TRBV4-1
CDR3 protein: CASSPGPRGVRPNQPQHF
CDR3 DNA: TGCGCCAGCAGCCCGGGACCCAGGGGAGTCCGCCCGAATCAGCCCCAGCATTTT

clone size: many
CDR3 length: 15
J gene: TRBJ1-5
D gene: TRBD1
V gene: TRBV4-3
CDR3 protein: CASSDNRGGNQPQHF
CDR3 DNA: TGCGCCAGCAGCGATAACAGGGGCGGCAATCAGCCCCAGCATTTT

clone size: many
CDR3 length: 15
J gene: TRBJ2-5
D gene: TRBD1
V gene: TRBV5-1
CDR3 protein: CASSARDRGQETQYF
CDR3 DNA: TGCGCCAGCAGCGCCCGGGACAGGGGACAAGAGACCCAGTACTTC

clone size: -
CDR3 length: 12
J gene: TRBJ2-2
D gene: -
V gene: TRBV2
CDR3 protein: CASSEFTGELFF
CDR3 DNA: TGTGCCAGCAGTGAATTTACCGGGGAGCTGTTTTTT

clone size: many
CDR3 length: 18
J gene: TRBJ2-3
D gene: TRBD2
V gene: TRBV4-3
CDR3 protein: CASSHLPTSGGASDTQYF
CDR3 DNA: TGCGCCAGCAGCCACCTCCCCACTAGCGGGGGGGCCTCAGATACGCAGTATTTT

clone size: -
CDR3 length: 15
J gene: TRBJ2-5
D gene: TRBD2
V gene: TRBV5-1
CDR3 protein: CASSLALSGGETQYF
CDR3 DNA: TGCGCCAGCAGCTTGGCCTTATCGGGGGGAGAGACCCAGTACTTC

clone size: few
CDR3 length: 14
J gene: TRBJ2-2
D gene: -
V gene: TRBV19
CDR3 protein: CASSQGSAGGELFF
CDR3 DNA: TGTGCCAGTAGCCAGGGATCGGCGGGCGGGGAGCTGTTTTTT

clone size: few
CDR3 length: 16
J gene: TRBJ1-4
D gene: TRBD1
V gene: TRBV4-3
CDR3 protein: CASSQDRGQLNEKLFF
CDR3 DNA: TGCGCCAGCAGCCAAGATAGGGGACAGCTTAATGAAAAACTGTTTTTT

clone size: -
CDR3 length: 14
J gene: TRBJ2-5
D gene: -
V gene: TRBV2
CDR3 protein: CASSEKTAQETQYF
CDR3 DNA: TGTGCCAGCAGTGAAAAGACAGCCCAAGAGACCCAGTACTTC

clone size: few
CDR3 length: 13
J gene: TRBJ2-2
D gene: -
V gene: TRBV12-3/TRBV12-4
CDR3 protein: CASSLQGIGELFF
CDR3 DNA: TGTGCCAGCAGTCTCCAGGGGATTGGGGAGCTGTTTTTT

clone size: -
CDR3 length: 14
J gene: TRBJ2-3
D gene: TRBD2
V gene: TRBV20-1
CDR3 protein: CSARPGGPADTQYF
CDR3 DNA: TGCAGTGCTAGGCCGGGGGGGCCCGCAGATACGCAGTATTTT

clone size: many
CDR3 length: 16
J gene: TRBJ2-1
D gene: TRBD1
V gene: TRBV5-1
CDR3 protein: CASSAGQGRAINEQFF
CDR3 DNA: TGCGCCAGCAGCGCGGGACAGGGAAGAGCAATCAATGAGCAGTTCTTC

clone size: many
CDR3 length: 18
J gene: TRBJ1-5
D gene: -
V gene: TRBV6-6
CDR3 protein: CASSYSISSQYSNQPQHF
CDR3 DNA: TGTGCCAGCAGTTACTCGATCAGCAGTCAATATAGCAATCAGCCCCAGCATTTT

clone size: many
CDR3 length: 19
J gene: TRBJ2-5
D gene: -
V gene: TRBV4-2
CDR3 protein: CASSPHGSGYNRGQETQYF
CDR3 DNA: TGTGCCAGCAGCCCACACGGTTCAGGCTACAATCGGGGACAAGAGACCCAGTACTTC

clone size: few
CDR3 length: 15
J gene: TRBJ1-5
D gene: TRBD1
V gene: TRBV6-2/TRBV6-3
CDR3 protein: CASSPRGRGPQPQHF
CDR3 DNA: TGTGCCAGCAGTCCCCGGGGCAGGGGGCCTCAGCCCCAGCATTTT

clone size: -
CDR3 length: 15
J gene: TRBJ2-1
D gene: TRBD2
V gene: TRBV7-9
CDR3 protein: CASSSGLAGNNEQFF
CDR3 DNA: TGTGCCAGCAGCTCGGGACTAGCGGGGAATAATGAGCAGTTCTTC

clone size: -
CDR3 length: 14
J gene: TRBJ2-5
D gene: -
V gene: TRBV28
CDR3 protein: CASSFSNSQETQYF
CDR3 DNA: TGTGCCAGCAGTTTCTCCAACAGCCAAGAGACCCAGTACTTC

clone size: many
CDR3 length: 12
J gene: TRBJ2-3
D gene: -
V gene: TRBV6-7
CDR3 protein: CASSYSGGAQYF
CDR3 DNA: TGTGCCAGCAGTTACTCTGGAGGGGCGCAGTATTTT

clone size: few
CDR3 length: 13
J gene: TRBJ2-5
D gene: -
V gene: TRBV4-1
CDR3 protein: CASSQGLVETQYF
CDR3 DNA: TGCGCCAGCAGCCAAGGCCTAGTCGAGACCCAGTACTTC

clone size: -
CDR3 length: 12
J gene: TRBJ1-3
D gene: -
V gene: TRBV10-3
CDR3 protein: CATDTGRDTIYF
CDR3 DNA: TGTGCCACAGACACCGGGAGGGACACCATATATTTT

clone size: few
CDR3 length: 12
J gene: TRBJ1-1
D gene: TRBD1
V gene: TRBV29-1
CDR3 protein: CSVRQGNTEAFF
CDR3 DNA: TGCAGCGTGAGACAGGGTAACACTGAAGCTTTCTTT

clone size: -
CDR3 length: 15
J gene: TRBJ2-2
D gene: -
V gene: TRBV9
CDR3 protein: CASSVAFGYTGELFF
CDR3 DNA: TGTGCCAGCAGCGTAGCTTTCGGATACACCGGGGAGCTGTTTTTT

clone size: few
CDR3 length: 14
J gene: TRBJ2-2
D gene: -
V gene: TRBV7-2
CDR3 protein: CASSLSTNTGELFF
CDR3 DNA: TGTGCCAGCAGCTTAAGCACGAACACCGGGGAGCTGTTTTTT